These 3 T cell receptor beta chains originate from one sample sequenced in a study of blood T cells in healthy people across ages. A second PCR of 7 to 11 cycles used a sample-barcoded 5' primer and a J-beta primer mix. Each CDR3 protein gets one entry after TCRdb re-called the 5' RACE reads with MiXCR. The sample includes approximately 1.5 million distinct CDR3 sequences, about 35% of them seen just once. Sequencing input: blood. All receptors come from a woman in her 30s in good health.

This clonotype was counted only a few times. The chain links TRBV28 to TRBJ2-7, with D possibly being TRBD1 (5 bases). CDR1 MDHEN and CDR2 SYDVKM come from the germline V gene. The CDR3 spans 13 residues. V was clipped by 3 bases and J by 2 bases, with 8 bases between them. CDR3 loop: CASSFRVTYEQYF. In DNA, the CDR3 is TGTGCCAGCAGTTTCAGGGTCACCTACGAGCAGTACTTC.

The chain has TRBV28 and TRBJ2-7; 10 bases line up with TRBD1. The CDR3 spans 13 residues. J lost 5 bases, V lost 10 bases, and 8 bases had no gene match. Germline assignment: CDR1 MDHEN and CDR2 SYDVKM. The CDR3 sequence: CATGTGDSDEQYF. CDR3 in DNA: TGTGCCACCGGGACAGGGGATAGCGACGAGCAGTACTTC.

The chain carries TRBV5-1 and TRBJ2-1; weak D call: TRBD1 (5 bases). V lost 5 bases to trimming and J lost 0 bases, with 27 bases between them. CDR3 size: 20 residues. Per the germline V gene, CDR1 is SGHRS and CDR2 is YFSETQ. The chain's CDR3 is CASRGDGRAGFHSSYNEQFF. CDR3 in DNA: TGCGCCAGCAGAGGTGACGGCCGGGCAGGGTTTCATAGCTCCTACAATGAGCAGTTCTTC.